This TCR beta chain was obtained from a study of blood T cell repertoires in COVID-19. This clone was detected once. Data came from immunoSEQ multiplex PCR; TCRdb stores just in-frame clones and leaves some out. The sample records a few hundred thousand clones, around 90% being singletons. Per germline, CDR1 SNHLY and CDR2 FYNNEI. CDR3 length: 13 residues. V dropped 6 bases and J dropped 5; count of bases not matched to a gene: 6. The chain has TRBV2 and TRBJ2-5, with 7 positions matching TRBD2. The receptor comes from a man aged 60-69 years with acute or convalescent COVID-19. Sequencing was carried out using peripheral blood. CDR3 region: CASRPGLLETQYF. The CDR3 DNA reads TGTGCCAGCAGACCGGGACTATTGGAGACCCAGTACTTC.